This is a list of T cell receptor beta chains from one sample in a study of monozygotic twins with cystic fibrosis. The table came from immunoSEQ multiplex PCR; TCRdb's copy has only in-frame clones and leaves some out. The sample has 25,000 to 35,000 clones, approximately 86% seen once. The specimen sequenced was blood. These receptors all come from a girl aged 2 to 9 with cystic fibrosis. Both conserved end residues are part of each CDR3. The order of the fields is D gene, clone size, V gene, J gene, CDR3 protein, CDR3 DNA. A D gene is named only where the DNA matches it firmly. Clone size, where shown, is once, few, many, or a class for clones that have expanded.

d_call: -
clone_size: -
v_call: TRBV4-2
j_call: TRBJ1-3
cdr3_aa: CASGSIGEAGAGNTIYF
cdr3_nt: TGTGCCAGCGGATCCATCGGAGAGGCGGGAGCTGGAAACACCATATATTTT

d_call: -
clone_size: -
v_call: TRBV27
j_call: TRBJ1-5
cdr3_aa: CASSPSQGEDQPQHF
cdr3_nt: TGTGCCAGCAGTCCATCACAGGGTGAGGATCAGCCCCAGCATTTT

d_call: TRBD1
clone_size: -
v_call: TRBV2
j_call: TRBJ1-1
cdr3_aa: CASIPLIGQGRMNTEAFF
cdr3_nt: TGTGCCAGCATTCCCTTGATTGGACAGGGGAGAATGAACACTGAAGCTTTCTTT

d_call: TRBD2
clone_size: -
v_call: TRBV29-1
j_call: TRBJ2-3
cdr3_aa: CSVEGPAGADTQYF
cdr3_nt: TGCAGCGTTGAGGGCCCAGCGGGAGCAGATACGCAGTATTTT

d_call: -
clone_size: -
v_call: TRBV12-5
j_call: TRBJ2-7
cdr3_aa: CASGTTRDSPTGYEQYF
cdr3_nt: TGTGCTAGTGGGACCACCCGGGACTCACCTACGGGCTACGAGCAGTACTTC

d_call: -
clone_size: -
v_call: TRBV6-5
j_call: TRBJ1-5
cdr3_aa: CASSRDGTNQPQHF
cdr3_nt: TGTGCCAGCAGTAGGGACGGCACAAATCAGCCCCAGCATTTT

d_call: -
clone_size: -
v_call: TRBV5-4
j_call: TRBJ2-3
cdr3_aa: CASSSGERVGVGTDTQYF
cdr3_nt: TGTGCCAGCAGCTCCGGAGAGAGGGTTGGCGTCGGCACAGATACGCAGTATTTT

d_call: -
clone_size: few
v_call: TRBV30
j_call: TRBJ2-1
cdr3_aa: CAWRGERGEQFF
cdr3_nt: TGTGCCTGGAGGGGCGAAAGGGGTGAGCAGTTCTTC

d_call: TRBD2
clone_size: -
v_call: TRBV2
j_call: TRBJ2-1
cdr3_aa: CATNGLAGNNEQFF
cdr3_nt: TGTGCCACCAACGGACTAGCGGGAAACAATGAGCAGTTCTTC

d_call: TRBD1
clone_size: -
v_call: TRBV5-8
j_call: TRBJ1-2
cdr3_aa: CASSLYAGQVNTF
cdr3_nt: TGTGCCAGCAGCTTGTATGCCGGACAGGTGAACACCTTC

d_call: TRBD2
clone_size: once
v_call: TRBV14
j_call: TRBJ2-5
cdr3_aa: CASSQERGWRERETQYF
cdr3_nt: TGTGCCAGCAGCCAAGAAAGAGGGTGGCGGGAGAGGGAGACCCAGTACTTC

d_call: -
clone_size: -
v_call: TRBV11-2
j_call: TRBJ2-1
cdr3_aa: CASSIGRDGEQFF
cdr3_nt: TGTGCCAGCAGCATTGGCCGCGACGGTGAGCAGTTCTTC

d_call: -
clone_size: -
v_call: TRBV7-9
j_call: TRBJ1-2
cdr3_aa: CASRFTEGNGYTF
cdr3_nt: TGTGCCAGCAGATTTACGGAGGGAAACGGCTACACCTTC

d_call: TRBD2
clone_size: -
v_call: TRBV7-9
j_call: TRBJ2-1
cdr3_aa: CASILPRLAGVAGNEQFF
cdr3_nt: TGTGCCAGCATCCTCCCCCGGCTAGCGGGAGTAGCGGGCAATGAGCAGTTCTTC

d_call: -
clone_size: -
v_call: TRBV11-2
j_call: TRBJ1-2
cdr3_aa: CASSLDLSGVYGYTF
cdr3_nt: TGTGCCAGCAGCTTAGATCTCTCAGGAGTATATGGCTACACCTTC

d_call: -
clone_size: medium-sized
v_call: TRBV5-4
j_call: TRBJ2-7
cdr3_aa: CASSDRTIYEQYF
cdr3_nt: TGTGCCAGCAGCGATCGGACCATATACGAGCAGTACTTC

d_call: -
clone_size: -
v_call: TRBV7-2
j_call: TRBJ2-1
cdr3_aa: CASSSSDTRYNEQFF
cdr3_nt: TGTGCCAGCAGCTCGTCAGATACTAGGTACAATGAGCAGTTCTTC

d_call: -
clone_size: few
v_call: TRBV21-1
j_call: TRBJ1-2
cdr3_aa: CASAPGLGFGGYTF
cdr3_nt: TGTGCCAGCGCGCCGGGACTCGGATTTGGTGGCTACACCTTC

d_call: -
clone_size: few
v_call: TRBV6-1
j_call: TRBJ1-4
cdr3_aa: CASSGVGGHYEKLFF
cdr3_nt: TGTGCCAGCAGTGGAGTGGGGGGTCACTATGAAAAACTGTTTTTT

d_call: TRBD1
clone_size: -
v_call: TRBV14
j_call: TRBJ1-1
cdr3_aa: CASSQIRGLKAFF
cdr3_nt: TGTGCCAGCAGCCAAATAAGGGGGCTGAAAGCTTTCTTT

d_call: -
clone_size: few
v_call: TRBV29-1
j_call: TRBJ1-2
cdr3_aa: CSVWDISGNGYTF
cdr3_nt: TGCAGCGTTTGGGACATATCAGGGAATGGCTACACCTTC

d_call: TRBD1
clone_size: -
v_call: TRBV7-9
j_call: TRBJ2-7
cdr3_aa: CASSLGTASGEQYF
cdr3_nt: TGTGCCAGCAGCTTGGGGACAGCGTCGGGGGAGCAGTACTTC

d_call: -
clone_size: -
v_call: TRBV6-5
j_call: TRBJ1-6
cdr3_aa: CASSTNSMNYSPLHF
cdr3_nt: TGTGCCAGCTCCACGAACAGCATGAATTATTCACCCCTCCACTTT

d_call: -
clone_size: -
v_call: TRBV5-1
j_call: TRBJ1-3
cdr3_aa: CASSLTTSGSGNTIYF
cdr3_nt: TGCGCCAGCAGCCTGACGACGTCCGGCTCTGGAAACACCATATATTTT

d_call: -
clone_size: -
v_call: TRBV28
j_call: TRBJ1-2
cdr3_aa: CASSFSGHGYTF
cdr3_nt: TGTGCCAGCAGTTTTTCGGGTCATGGCTACACCTTC

d_call: -
clone_size: -
v_call: TRBV6-5
j_call: TRBJ2-5
cdr3_aa: CASSYAFGETQYF
cdr3_nt: TGTGCCAGCAGTTACGCCTTCGGGGAGACCCAGTACTTC

d_call: TRBD1
clone_size: -
v_call: TRBV6-1
j_call: TRBJ1-6
cdr3_aa: CASRDTGTGNSPLHF
cdr3_nt: TGTGCCAGCAGAGACACCGGGACAGGAAATTCACCCCTCCACTTT

d_call: TRBD2
clone_size: -
v_call: TRBV2
j_call: TRBJ2-3
cdr3_aa: CASSASGRSTDTQYF
cdr3_nt: TGTGCCAGCAGTGCTAGCGGGAGGAGCACAGATACGCAGTATTTT

d_call: TRBD2
clone_size: -
v_call: TRBV30
j_call: TRBJ2-1
cdr3_aa: CAWSGRGTSGTYNEQFF
cdr3_nt: TGTGCCTGGAGTGGCCGTGGGACTAGCGGGACCTACAATGAGCAGTTCTTC

d_call: -
clone_size: -
v_call: TRBV18
j_call: TRBJ1-5
cdr3_aa: CASSRGSNQPQHF
cdr3_nt: TGTGCCAGCTCACGTGGAAGCAATCAGCCCCAGCATTTT

d_call: TRBD1
clone_size: -
v_call: TRBV7-8
j_call: TRBJ1-1
cdr3_aa: CASSLTGLRQTPNTEAFF
cdr3_nt: TGTGCCAGCAGTTTGACAGGGCTCCGTCAGACTCCTAACACTGAAGCTTTCTTT

d_call: TRBD1
clone_size: -
v_call: TRBV4-1
j_call: TRBJ1-6
cdr3_aa: CASSQDIGNRGSLHF
cdr3_nt: TGCGCCAGCAGCCAAGATATTGGCAACAGGGGATCCCTCCACTTT

d_call: -
clone_size: -
v_call: TRBV6-1
j_call: TRBJ1-2
cdr3_aa: CASSEPGDYGYTF
cdr3_nt: TGTGCCAGCAGTGAACCCGGGGACTATGGCTACACCTTC

d_call: TRBD2
clone_size: -
v_call: TRBV18
j_call: TRBJ2-7
cdr3_aa: CASSPSGTSYEQYF
cdr3_nt: TGTGCCAGCTCACCTAGCGGGACATCGTACGAGCAGTACTTC

d_call: -
clone_size: -
v_call: TRBV4-1
j_call: TRBJ2-3
cdr3_aa: CASSPGQHTDTQYF
cdr3_nt: TGCGCCAGCAGCCCCGGACAGCACACAGATACGCAGTATTTT

d_call: -
clone_size: -
v_call: TRBV5-1
j_call: TRBJ1-6
cdr3_aa: CASSLGAVKGSNSPLHF
cdr3_nt: TGCGCCAGCAGCTTGGGAGCCGTAAAGGGCTCAAATTCACCCCTCCACTTT

d_call: TRBD1
clone_size: -
v_call: TRBV5-6
j_call: TRBJ1-1
cdr3_aa: CASSLGQGEAFF
cdr3_nt: TGTGCCAGCAGCCTCGGACAGGGGGAAGCTTTCTTT

d_call: TRBD1
clone_size: -
v_call: TRBV7-8
j_call: TRBJ1-1
cdr3_aa: CASSISGTGIMNTEAFF
cdr3_nt: TGTGCCAGCAGCATCTCCGGGACAGGCATCATGAACACTGAAGCTTTCTTT

d_call: TRBD1
clone_size: -
v_call: TRBV7-9
j_call: TRBJ1-5
cdr3_aa: CASSTGQGGNQPQHF
cdr3_nt: TGTGCCAGCAGCACAGGACAGGGCGGCAATCAGCCCCAGCATTTT

d_call: -
clone_size: once
v_call: TRBV18
j_call: TRBJ2-7
cdr3_aa: CASSPEIGEQYF
cdr3_nt: TGTGCCAGCTCACCCGAGATTGGCGAGCAGTACTTC

d_call: -
clone_size: -
v_call: TRBV5-5
j_call: TRBJ1-2
cdr3_aa: CASSLDRQSNYGYTF
cdr3_nt: TGTGCCAGCAGCTTGGATCGACAATCTAACTATGGCTACACCTTC

d_call: -
clone_size: -
v_call: TRBV7-2
j_call: TRBJ2-7
cdr3_aa: CASSSQSDWVGFAYEQYF
cdr3_nt: TGTGCCAGCAGCTCCCAAAGCGACTGGGTGGGATTTGCCTACGAGCAGTACTTC

d_call: -
clone_size: -
v_call: TRBV13
j_call: TRBJ1-1
cdr3_aa: CASSLLPTEGITEAFF
cdr3_nt: TGTGCCAGCAGCTTACTCCCGACTGAGGGAATCACTGAAGCTTTCTTT

d_call: TRBD1
clone_size: -
v_call: TRBV4-1
j_call: TRBJ1-2
cdr3_aa: CASSQDGDRVRGYTF
cdr3_nt: TGCGCCAGCAGCCAAGATGGGGACAGGGTGCGAGGCTACACCTTC

d_call: -
clone_size: few
v_call: TRBV7-8
j_call: TRBJ2-6
cdr3_aa: CASSCSESQSRANVLTF
cdr3_nt: TGTGCCAGCAGCTGCTCGGAGTCACAAAGTCGGGCCAACGTCCTGACTTTC

d_call: TRBD1
clone_size: few
v_call: TRBV27
j_call: TRBJ1-1
cdr3_aa: CASSLTGGMNTEAFF
cdr3_nt: TGTGCCAGCAGTTTAACAGGGGGAATGAACACTGAAGCTTTCTTT

d_call: -
clone_size: -
v_call: TRBV4-1
j_call: TRBJ2-1
cdr3_aa: CASSHQPGSYNEQFF
cdr3_nt: TGCGCCAGCAGCCATCAACCGGGCTCCTACAATGAGCAGTTCTTC

d_call: -
clone_size: -
v_call: TRBV7-9
j_call: TRBJ2-7
cdr3_aa: CASRDGSYEQYF
cdr3_nt: TGTGCCAGCAGAGACGGCTCCTACGAGCAGTACTTC

d_call: TRBD1
clone_size: -
v_call: TRBV6-5
j_call: TRBJ2-5
cdr3_aa: CASSYSMTGARETQYF
cdr3_nt: TGTGCCAGCAGTTACTCGATGACAGGGGCTCGGGAGACCCAGTACTTC

d_call: -
clone_size: -
v_call: TRBV25-1
j_call: TRBJ1-1
cdr3_aa: CASSPLRGWGGLGTEAFF
cdr3_nt: TGTGCCAGCAGTCCCCTCCGTGGTTGGGGGGGATTAGGTACTGAAGCTTTCTTT

d_call: TRBD1
clone_size: -
v_call: TRBV6-5
j_call: TRBJ1-4
cdr3_aa: CASARQGATNEKLFF
cdr3_nt: TGTGCCAGCGCACGACAGGGGGCAACTAATGAAAAACTGTTTTTT

d_call: TRBD2
clone_size: -
v_call: TRBV7-9
j_call: TRBJ2-7
cdr3_aa: CASSLGTSGPFYEQYF
cdr3_nt: TGTGCCAGCAGCTTAGGGACTAGCGGACCTTTCTACGAGCAGTACTTC